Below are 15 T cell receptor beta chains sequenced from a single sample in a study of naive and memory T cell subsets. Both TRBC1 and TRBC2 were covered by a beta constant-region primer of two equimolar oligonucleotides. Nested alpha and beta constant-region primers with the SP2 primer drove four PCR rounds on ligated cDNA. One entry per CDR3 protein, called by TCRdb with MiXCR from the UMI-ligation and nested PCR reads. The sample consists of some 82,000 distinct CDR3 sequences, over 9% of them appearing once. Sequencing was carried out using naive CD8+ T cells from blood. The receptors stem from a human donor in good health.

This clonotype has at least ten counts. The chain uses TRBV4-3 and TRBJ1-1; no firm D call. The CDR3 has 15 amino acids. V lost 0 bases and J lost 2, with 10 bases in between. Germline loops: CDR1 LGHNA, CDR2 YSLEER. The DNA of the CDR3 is TGCGCCAGCAGCCAAGATTTTGCAGCAAACACTGAAGCTTTCTTT. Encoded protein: CASSQDFAANTEAFF.

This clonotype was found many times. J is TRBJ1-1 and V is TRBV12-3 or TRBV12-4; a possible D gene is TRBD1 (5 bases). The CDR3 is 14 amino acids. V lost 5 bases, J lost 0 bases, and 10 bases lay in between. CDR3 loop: CASSPVQVNTEAFF. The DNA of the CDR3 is TGTGCCAGCAGTCCAGTACAGGTGAACACTGAAGCTTTCTTT.

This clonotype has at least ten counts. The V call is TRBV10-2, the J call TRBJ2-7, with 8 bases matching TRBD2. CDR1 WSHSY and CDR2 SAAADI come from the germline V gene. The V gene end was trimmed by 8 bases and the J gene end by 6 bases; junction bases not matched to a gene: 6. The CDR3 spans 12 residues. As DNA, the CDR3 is TGCGCCAGCGCCCCGGGAGGGCTCGAGCAGTACTTC. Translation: CASAPGGLEQYF.

The CDR3: CSAGTSGRRYEQYF. CDR3 bases: TGCAGCGCCGGGACTAGCGGGAGGAGATACGAGCAGTACTTC. This sequence joins TRBV29-1 and TRBJ2-7; 15 bases align to TRBD2. The CDR3 runs 14 residues. V shed 7 bases and J 4 bases; nucleotides not matched to a gene: 5. Germline CDR1 and CDR2: SQVTM and ANQGSEA.

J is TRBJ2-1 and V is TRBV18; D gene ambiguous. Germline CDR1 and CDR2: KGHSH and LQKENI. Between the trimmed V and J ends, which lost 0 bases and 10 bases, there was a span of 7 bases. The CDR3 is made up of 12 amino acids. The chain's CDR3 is CASSPPGNEQFF. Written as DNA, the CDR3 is TGTGCCAGCTCACCACCGGGAAACGAGCAGTTCTTC.

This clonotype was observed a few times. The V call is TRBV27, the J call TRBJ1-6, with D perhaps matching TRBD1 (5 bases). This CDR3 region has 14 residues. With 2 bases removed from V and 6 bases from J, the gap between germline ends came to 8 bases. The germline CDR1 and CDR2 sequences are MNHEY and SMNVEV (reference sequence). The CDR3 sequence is CASSLGGPNSPLHF. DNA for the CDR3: TGTGCCAGCAGTTTAGGGGGTCCTAATTCACCCCTCCACTTT.

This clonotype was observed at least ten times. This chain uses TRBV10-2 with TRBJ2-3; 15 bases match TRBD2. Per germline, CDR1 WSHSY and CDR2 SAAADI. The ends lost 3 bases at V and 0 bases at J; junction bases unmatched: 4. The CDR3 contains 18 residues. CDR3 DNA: TGCGCCAGCAGTGACGGACTAGCGGGAGGGCCGAGCACAGATACGCAGTATTTT. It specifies CASSDGLAGGPSTDTQYF.

CDR3 protein: CSVEGGTGELFF. The CDR3, as DNA: TGCAGCGTTGAAGGGGGCACCGGGGAGCTGTTTTTT. This rearrangement joins TRBV29-1 to TRBJ2-2; D remains unclear. Germline V gene data show CDR1 as SQVTM and CDR2 as ANQGSEA. V was shortened by 1 base and J by 4 bases, with 4 bases between the two germline ends. This CDR3 has 12 amino acids.

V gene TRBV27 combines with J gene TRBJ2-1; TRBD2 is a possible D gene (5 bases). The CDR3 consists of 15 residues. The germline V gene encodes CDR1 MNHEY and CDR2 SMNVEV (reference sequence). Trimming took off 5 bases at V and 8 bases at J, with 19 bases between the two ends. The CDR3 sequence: CASSLNRRLADEQFF. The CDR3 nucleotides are TGTGCCAGCAGTCTAAACCGACGGCTAGCAGATGAGCAGTTCTTC.

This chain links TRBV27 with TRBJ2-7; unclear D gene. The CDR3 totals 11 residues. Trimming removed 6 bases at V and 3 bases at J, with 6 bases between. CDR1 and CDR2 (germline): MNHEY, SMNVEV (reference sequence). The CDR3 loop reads CASRSGYEQYF. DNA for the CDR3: TGTGCCAGCAGATCAGGCTACGAGCAGTACTTC.

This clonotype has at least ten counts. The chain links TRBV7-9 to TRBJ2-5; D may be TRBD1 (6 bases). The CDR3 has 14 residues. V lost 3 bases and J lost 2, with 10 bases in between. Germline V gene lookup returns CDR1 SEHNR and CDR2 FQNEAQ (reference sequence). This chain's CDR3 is CASSLLGTQETQYF. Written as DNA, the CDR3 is TGTGCCAGCAGCTTGCTCGGGACACAAGAGACCCAGTACTTC.

The CDR3 sequence is CASSLVGRDGSYEQYF. CDR3 nucleotides: TGTGCCAGCAGCTTAGTAGGGAGGGACGGCTCCTACGAGCAGTACTTC. The V call is TRBV7-2, the J call TRBJ2-7, with 7 nucleotides matching TRBD2. Germline V gene lookup returns CDR1 SGHTA and CDR2 FQGNSA. Trimming at V came to 1 base and at J to 0 bases, leaving 6 bases not matched to a gene. The CDR3 has 16 amino acids.

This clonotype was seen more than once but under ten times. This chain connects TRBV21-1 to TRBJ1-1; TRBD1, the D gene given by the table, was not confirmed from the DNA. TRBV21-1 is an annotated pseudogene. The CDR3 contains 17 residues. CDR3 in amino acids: CASSKKADRGRRTEAFF. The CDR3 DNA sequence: TGTGCCAGCAGCAAAAAGGCGGACAGGGGGAGGCGAACTGAAGCTTTCTTT.

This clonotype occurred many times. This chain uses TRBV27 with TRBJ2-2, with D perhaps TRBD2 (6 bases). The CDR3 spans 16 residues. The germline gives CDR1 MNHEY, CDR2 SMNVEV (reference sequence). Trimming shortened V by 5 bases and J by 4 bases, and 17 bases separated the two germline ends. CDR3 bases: TGTGCCAGCAGTAGCTGGAGGGACCGAATCACCGGGGAGCTGTTTTTT. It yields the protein CASSSWRDRITGELFF.

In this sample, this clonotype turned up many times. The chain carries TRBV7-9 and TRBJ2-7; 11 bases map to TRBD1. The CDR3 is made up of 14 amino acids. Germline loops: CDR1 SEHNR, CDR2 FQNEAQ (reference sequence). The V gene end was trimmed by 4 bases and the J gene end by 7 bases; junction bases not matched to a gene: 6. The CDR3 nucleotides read TGTGCCAGCAGCTGGACAGGGGGCTTATGGGAGCAGTACTTC. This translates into CASSWTGGLWEQYF. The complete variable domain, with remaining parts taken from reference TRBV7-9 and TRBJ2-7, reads DTGVSQNPRHKITKRGQNVTFRCDPISEHNRLYWYRQTLGQGPEFLTYFQNEAQLEKSRLLSDRFSAERPKGSFSTLEIQRTEQGDSAMYLCASSWTGGLWEQYFGPGTRLTVT.